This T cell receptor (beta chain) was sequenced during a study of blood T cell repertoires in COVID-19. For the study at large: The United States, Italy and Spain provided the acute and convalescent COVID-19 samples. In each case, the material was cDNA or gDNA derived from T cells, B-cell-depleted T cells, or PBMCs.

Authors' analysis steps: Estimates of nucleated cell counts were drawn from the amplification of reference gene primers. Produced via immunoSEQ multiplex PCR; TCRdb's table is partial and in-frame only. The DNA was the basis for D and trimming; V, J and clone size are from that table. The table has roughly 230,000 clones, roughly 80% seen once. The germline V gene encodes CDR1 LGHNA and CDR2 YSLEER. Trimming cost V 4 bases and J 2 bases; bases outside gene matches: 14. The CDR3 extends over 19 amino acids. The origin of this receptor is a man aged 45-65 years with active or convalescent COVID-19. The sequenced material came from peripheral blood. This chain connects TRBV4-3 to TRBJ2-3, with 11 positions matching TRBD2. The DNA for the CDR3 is TGCGCCAGCAGCCCCAAGAGGAGGGCTAGCGGGGGGTACACAGATACGCAGTATTTT. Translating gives CASSPKRRASGGYTDTQYF.